The next 14 T cell receptor beta chains were all read from a single sample in a study of regulatory T cells in long-lasting Graves disease. Time point: newly diagnosed GD, antithyroid drugs for less than 3 months. RNA isolated from PBMCs was used to make the TCR library. CDR3-region Arm-PCR and iRepertoire HTBI primers produced the TCR beta libraries. A single record per CDR3 protein comes from TCRdb applying MiXCR to the multiplex PCR reads. The sample has more than 450,000 distinct CDR3 sequences; around 13% are singletons. These data were also filed under a second study, of T cells in Graves' hyperthyroidism and ophthalmopathy.

The sequenced sample was peripheral blood mononuclear cells (PBMCs), obtained at new diagnosis, from a patient treated with antithyroid drugs. These receptors were taken from a woman aged 30 to 39 with Graves disease.

This clonotype was seen a few times. This chain uses TRBV6-2 or TRBV6-3 with TRBJ1-5; the D gene is possibly TRBD1 (6 bases). CDR1 MNHEY and CDR2 SVGEGT come from the germline V gene. CDR3 length equals 17 residues. Deletions cut 4 bases from V and 0 bases from J, with 16 bases between. CDR3 coding DNA: TGTGCCAGCAGTTTTTCCAGGACAGTTTATAGCAATCAGCCCCAGCATTTT. This encodes CASSFSRTVYSNQPQHF.

This clonotype was detected ten times or more. The chain joins TRBV4-3 to TRBJ1-4; D call uncertain. The CDR3 contains 17 residues. Trimming stripped 1 base from V and 7 bases from J, with 19 bases between. Germline V lookup: CDR1 LGHNA, CDR2 YSLEER. CDR3 in amino acids: CASSQVGPPGNGEKLFF. CDR3 sequence (DNA): TGCGCCAGCAGCCAAGTAGGACCCCCCGGTAACGGTGAAAAACTGTTTTTT.

A word on this clonotype: Given a far larger clone just one base away, this is likely a sequencing read error. V gene TRBV6-2 or TRBV6-3 combines with J gene TRBJ1-1; D call uncertain. CDR3 length: 13 residues. Per the germline V gene, CDR1 is MNHEY and CDR2 is SVGEGT. The V end was cut by 5 bases, the J end by 0 bases, with 7 bases between. CDR3 coding DNA: TGTGCCAGCAGTAAACAGATGAACACTGAAGCTTTCTTT. As protein: CASSKQMNTEAFF.

This clonotype appeared many times. The CDR3 loop reads CRGGGTGVGRTEAFF. The CDR3 region has the DNA TGCAGAGGAGGGGGAACAGGGGTGGGACGGACTGAAGCTTTCTTT. The rearrangement links TRBV20-1 to TRBJ1-1, with 7 bases identical to TRBD1. The CDR3 length is 15 residues. Germline V lookup: CDR1 DFQATT, CDR2 SNEGSKA (reference sequence).

This clonotype has ten or more counts. The gene calls are TRBV2 and TRBJ2-7; TRBD1 agrees at 9 bases. CDR1 is SNHLY and CDR2 is FYNNEI in the germline V gene. This CDR3 is 14 amino acids long. V gave up 1 base and J gave up 7 bases; unmatched junction bases: 5. The CDR3, as DNA: TGTGCCAGCAGTGAAGGGGACAGGGTGAGAGAGCAGTACTTC. It yields the protein CASSEGDRVREQYF.

This clonotype was found a few times. The J gene is TRBJ2-1, the V gene TRBV7-6, with D uncertain. This CDR3 region has 14 residues. V was cut by 3 bases and J by 1 base, with 7 bases left in between. Germline-derived CDR1 and CDR2 are SGHVS and FNYEAQ. The DNA of the CDR3 is TGTGCCAGCAGCTTGCGGAAATCCTACAATGAGCAGTTCTTC. Translated, it gives CASSLRKSYNEQFF.

This clonotype was counted at least ten times. This chain joins TRBV28 and TRBJ2-7; 10 positions agree with TRBD2. The germline V gene encodes CDR1 MDHEN and CDR2 SYDVKM. The CDR3 totals 14 residues. Losses at the gene ends were 2 bases for V and 3 bases for J; bases not matched to a gene: 1. The DNA for the CDR3 is TGTGCCAGCAGTTTACCTAGCGGGAGCTACGAGCAGTACTTC. Its protein product is CASSLPSGSYEQYF.

On this clonotype: A much bigger clone sits one base away, suggesting this may be a read error. The V call is TRBV20-1, the J call TRBJ2-5, with D uncertain. The J call is uncertain, as TRBJ2-1 better fits the DNA end. This CDR3 is built from 13 residues. Germline CDR1 and CDR2: DFQATT and SNEGSKA (reference sequence). The CDR3 region is CSAPTHSYSEQFF. The CDR3 DNA is TGCAGTGCTCCGACTCATTCCTACAGTGAGCAGTTCTTC.

This clonotype was seen many times. V gene TRBV19 combines with J gene TRBJ2-3; D remains unclear. This CDR3 region has 14 residues. Germline-derived CDR1 and CDR2 are LNHDA and SQIVND (reference sequence). Trimming cost V 3 bases and J 7 bases, with 14 bases left between them. CDR3 bases: TGTGCCAGTAGTATCGGGCGTACGATTTATACGCAGTATTTT. Protein sequence: CASSIGRTIYTQYF.

This clonotype has just a few counts. A much larger clone is a single base away; this may be a read error. The chain carries TRBV6-1 and TRBJ2-5; 7 bases align to TRBD1. Per the germline V gene, CDR1 is MNHNS and CDR2 is SASEGT. The CDR3 loop spans 13 amino acids. Unmatched junction bases numbered 8, after V lost 11 bases and J lost 2 bases. CDR3 DNA: TGTGCCGGCACCCGGGACAGACAAGAGACCCAGTACTTC. Its translation: CAGTRDRQETQYF.

This clonotype was counted many times. V is TRBV28 and J is TRBJ1-2; D is unresolved. The CDR3 contains 18 residues. The germline gives CDR1 MDHEN, CDR2 SYDVKM. Deletions cut 3 bases from V and 1 base from J, with 21 bases between. For the CDR3, the DNA is TGTGCCAGCAGTTTTAGCGGTCGGACCTCTAACTTTAACTATGGCTACACCTTC. Protein product: CASSFSGRTSNFNYGYTF.

This clonotype was observed at least ten times. The V and J genes are TRBV5-1 and TRBJ1-1; tentatively, D is TRBD1 (5 bases). Germline-derived CDR1 and CDR2 are SGHRS and YFSETQ. Trimming took 6 bases from V and 1 from J, leaving 13 bases between them. The CDR3 has 14 amino acids. CDR3 amino acids: CASIPGPSNTEAFF. DNA of the CDR3: TGCGCCAGCATCCCGGGACCTTCGAACACTGAAGCTTTCTTT. Drawing the rest from reference TRBV5-1 and TRBJ1-1, the complete variable domain is KAGVTQTPRYLIKTRGQQVTLSCSPISGHRSVSWYQQTPGQGLQFLFEYFSETQRNKGNFPGRFSGRQFSNSRSEMNVSTLELGDSALYLCASIPGPSNTEAFFGQGTRLTVV.

V and J are TRBV20-1 and TRBJ1-2; 12 bases fit TRBD1. This CDR3 is built from 17 residues. The V and J ends lost 6 bases and 5 bases, in that order; junction bases with no gene match: 16. Germline assignment: CDR1 DFQATT and CDR2 SNEGSKA (reference sequence). CDR3 sequence reads: CSAPRLGTGGAGYGYTF. The CDR3, as DNA: TGCAGTGCGCCCCGGTTAGGGACAGGGGGCGCGGGGTATGGCTACACCTTC.

A remark on this clonotype: This may come from a read error, since a much larger clone is one base off. The gene calls are TRBV6-5 and TRBJ2-1; D is ambiguous. V lost 1 base and J lost 10, with 14 bases in between. CDR1 is MNHEY, CDR2 SVGAGI, per germline. The CDR3 runs to 14 residues. Here the CDR3 reads CASSYFGSSYEQFF. The CDR3 coding sequence is TGTGCCAGCAGTTACTTTGGGTCGTCCTACGAGCAGTTCTTC.